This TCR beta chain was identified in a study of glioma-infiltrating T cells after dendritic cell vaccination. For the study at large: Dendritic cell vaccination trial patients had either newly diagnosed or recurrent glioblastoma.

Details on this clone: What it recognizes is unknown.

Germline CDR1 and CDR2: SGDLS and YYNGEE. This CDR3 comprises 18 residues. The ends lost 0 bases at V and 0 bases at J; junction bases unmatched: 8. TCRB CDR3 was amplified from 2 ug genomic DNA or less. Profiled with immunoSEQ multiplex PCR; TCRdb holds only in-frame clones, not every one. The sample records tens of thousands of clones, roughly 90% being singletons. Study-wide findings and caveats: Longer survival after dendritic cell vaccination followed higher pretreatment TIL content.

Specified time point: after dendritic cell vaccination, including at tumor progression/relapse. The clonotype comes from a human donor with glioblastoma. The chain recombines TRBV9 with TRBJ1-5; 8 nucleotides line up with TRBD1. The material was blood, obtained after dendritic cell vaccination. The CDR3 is CASSVGPGGHYSNQPQHF. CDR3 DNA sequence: TGTGCCAGCAGCGTAGGACCAGGGGGCCATTATAGCAATCAGCCCCAGCATTTT.